These 11 T cell receptor beta chains were all obtained from the same sample, sequenced in a study of regulatory T cells in long-lasting Graves disease. Through Arm-PCR of CDR3 regions and iRepertoire HTBI primers, TCR beta libraries were built. One entry per CDR3 protein results from TCRdb running MiXCR on the multiplex PCR reads. Among 250,000 or so distinct CDR3 sequences listed, around 20% were seen once. As to time point: newly diagnosed GD, antithyroid drugs for less than 3 months. The TCR library was made from RNA extracted from PBMCs. The material sequenced was peripheral blood mononuclear cells (PBMCs), taken at new diagnosis, from a patient treated with antithyroid drugs. Receptors were obtained from a female donor with Graves disease.

This clonotype showed up just a few times. Germline and junction disagree at one end, which may indicate a read error. The chain couples TRBV10-3 to TRBJ2-7; D tentatively fits TRBD1 or TRBD2 (5 bases each). The germline V gene encodes CDR1 ENHRY and CDR2 SYGVKD. The CDR3 contains 11 residues. The CDR3 bases are TGTGCCACCAGTGGGACCCACGAGCAGTACTTC. Protein sequence: CATSGTHEQYF.

This clonotype was detected many times. J is TRBJ2-1 and V is TRBV7-3; the match to TRBD1 covers 8 bases. CDR3 length: 18 residues. J was trimmed by 3 bases and V by 4 bases; bases with no gene match: 14. Per the germline V gene, CDR1 is SGHTA and CDR2 is FQGTGA. CDR3 protein: CASSYAGGSAPLYNEQFF. Written as DNA, the CDR3 is TGTGCCAGCAGCTACGCAGGGGGCTCGGCCCCTCTCTACAATGAGCAGTTCTTC.

V gene TRBV28 combines with J gene TRBJ1-4; no clear D. V gave up 5 bases and J gave up 6 bases, with 10 bases separating them. The CDR3 extends over 13 amino acids. The germline V gene has CDR1 MDHEN and CDR2 SYDVKM. CDR3 DNA sequence: TGTGCCAGCAGTGTCCTTAACGATGAAAAACTGTTTTTT. Translated, it gives CASSVLNDEKLFF.

Concerning this clonotype itself: This is likely an artifact of a read error, given a far larger clone one base away. The chain employs TRBV18 and TRBJ2-5; D is possibly TRBD2 (6 bases). CDR1 is KGHSH, CDR2 LQKENI, per germline. CDR3 length: 13 amino acids. V was cut by 8 bases and J by 4 bases, with 14 bases left in between. The CDR3 nucleotides read TGTGCCAGCAGCTCAAATAGCGGAGAGACCCAGTACTTC. Its translation: CASSSNSGETQYF.

This clonotype counts as medium-sized (0.01 to 0.1%). This rearrangement joins TRBV20-1 to TRBJ2-4; 9 nucleotides match TRBD2. The J call may be in error: the DNA end matches TRBJ2-1 better. CDR3 length: 15 residues. Germline V gene sequence: CDR1 DFQATT, CDR2 SNEGSKA (reference sequence). DNA of the CDR3: TGCAGTGCTAGTACCGCCAGGACTAGCGCTTCTGAGCAGTTCTTC. This codes for CSASTARTSASEQFF.

In DNA, the CDR3 is TGTGCCAGCAGCCAATCCCCAGCGAGTACGAAGACCCAGTACTTC. Its translation is CASSQSPASTKTQYF. This chain joins TRBV3-1 and TRBJ2-5; the D is unclear. The CDR3 sequence is 15 residues long. Trimming removed 2 bases from V and 6 bases from J, with 16 bases in between. CDR1 LGHDT and CDR2 YNNKEL come from the germline V gene (reference sequence).

This clonotype was counted at least ten times. The chain combines TRBV20-1 with TRBJ2-7, with D hard to call. The CDR3 spans 12 residues. V was shortened by 3 bases and J by 2 bases, with 8 bases between the two germline ends. CDR1 and CDR2 (germline): DFQATT, SNEGSKA (reference sequence). This CDR3 is CSASEDPYEQYF. The DNA of the CDR3 is TGCAGTGCTAGTGAGGATCCCTACGAGCAGTACTTC.

About this clonotype: A read error may be the cause here, since a much bigger clone is one base away. This chain joins TRBV11-3 and TRBJ1-5; the D gene is possibly TRBD1 (6 bases). Germline V gene sequence: CDR1 SGHNT, CDR2 YENEEA. The CDR3 length is 15 residues. CDR3 sequence reads: CASSQNQGYNRPQHF. In nucleotides, the CDR3 is TGTGCCAGCAGCCAAAATCAGGGGTACAATCGGCCCCAGCATTTT. Together with reference TRBV11-3 and TRBJ1-5, the CDR3 gives the full variable domain: EAGVVQSPRYKIIEKKQPVAFWCNPISGHNTLYWYLQNLGQGPELLIRYENEEAVDDSQLPKDRFSAERLKGVDSTLKIQPAELGDSAVYLCASSQNQGYNRPQHFGDGTRLSIL.

Ten or more counts support this clonotype. The chain couples TRBV12-3 or TRBV12-4 to TRBJ1-1; tentative D call: TRBD1 (5 bases). The V end was cut by 2 bases, the J end by 4 bases, with 8 bases between. The CDR3 extends over 13 amino acids. CDR3 amino acids: CASSLQGFTEAFF. CDR3 in DNA: TGTGCCAGCAGTTTACAGGGTTTCACTGAAGCTTTCTTT.

This clonotype appeared many times. The chain uses TRBV2 and TRBJ2-7, with 8 bases that match TRBD1. V was pared by 8 bases and J by 7 bases, with 13 bases of the junction left unmatched. Germline values: CDR1 SNHLY, CDR2 FYNNEI. The CDR3 covers 14 residues. The CDR3 nucleotides are TGTGCCAGCCGTTTCGCGCAGGGGGCAGGAGAGCAGTACTTC. It specifies CASRFAQGAGEQYF.

The chain recombines TRBV6-2 or TRBV6-3 with TRBJ2-7; D possibly corresponds to TRBD1 (6 bases). From germline, CDR1 is MNHEY and CDR2 SVGEGT. The CDR3 consists of 15 residues. Trimming left V 5 bases short and J 2 bases short, with 16 bases between. CDR3 coding DNA: TGTGCCAGCAGTGAAGGACAGTCAAGGACCTACGAGCAGTACTTC. This translates into CASSEGQSRTYEQYF.